This T cell receptor beta chain was sequenced during a study of T-cell reconstitution after alpha-beta-depleted transplantation in children. This clonotype was seen many times. What it binds is unknown. Study findings and constraints: Roughly two months post-transplant, alpha-beta T cells reportedly originated from several hundred graft clones that had expanded. At the one-year point after transplant, T-cell counts and TCRbeta diversity were found to come mostly from T cells that had been newly produced. Recipient T cells and thymic progenitors that survived gave rise to the high TCRbeta diversity observed at day 60 in some patients.

The V gene's germline CDR1 is SGDLS and CDR2 YYNGEE. There are 14 residues in the CDR3. Trimming pared 0 bases from V and 6 bases from J, leaving 10 bases between. The TCRbeta library was prepared with unique molecular identifiers. TCRdb re-called the PCR reads with MiXCR, one entry per CDR3 protein. Among about 580,000 distinct CDR3 sequences, roughly 23% were seen once, and the ten largest hold around 14%. The sequencing used PBMCs, mostly from graft donor cells, collected 360 days after TCRalphabeta/CD19-depleted stem cell transplant. The rearrangement uses TRBV9 and TRBJ2-4; no definite D call. This TCR was sampled from a boy younger than two who had a stem cell transplant for acute myeloid leukemia, so the T cells may come from the graft donor. CDR3 in DNA: TGTGCCAGCAGCGTAGTCGCCCCCCGAAACATTCAGTACTTC. It encodes CASSVVAPRNIQYF.